The rows below give T cell receptor beta chains drawn from one sample of a study of immune cell composition in non-small cell lung cancer. Libraries were prepared by immunoSEQ multiplex PCR; TCRdb keeps only in-frame clonotypes and omits some of them. The repertoire includes more than 15,000 clones, over 70% of them detected once, and 7.5% to 10% sits in the top ten. The sample also formed part of further work on CD4 T cells in lung cancer.

The sample comprised non-adjacent lung tissue. These receptors were taken from a human donor with non-small cell lung cancer. Both conserved end residues are part of each CDR3. A D gene is named only where the DNA matches it firmly. Not all rows give a size; the values are once, few, many and, for expanded clones, a class.

size	length	V	J	D	CDR3	DNA
-	15	TRBV28	TRBJ2-6	-	CASSFPPSGANVLTF	TGTGCCAGCAGTTTCCCCCCCTCTGGGGCCAACGTCCTGACTTTC
-	15	TRBV27	TRBJ2-7	-	CASSYGTPPNNEQYF	TGTGCCAGCAGTTATGGGACTCCTCCCAACAACGAGCAGTACTTC
-	12	TRBV5-1	TRBJ2-5	-	CASSLKWETQYF	TGCGCCAGCAGCTTGAAGTGGGAGACCCAGTACTTC
-	15	TRBV19	TRBJ1-6	TRBD1	CASSDGTASNSPLHF	TGTGCCAGTAGCGACGGGACAGCGAGTAATTCACCCCTCCACTTT
-	11	TRBV30	TRBJ1-1	-	CAWSEATEAFF	TGTGCCTGGAGTGAGGCGACTGAAGCTTTCTTT
-	15	TRBV5-1	TRBJ2-5	TRBD2	CASSLGASGGLAQYF	TGCGCCAGCAGCTTGGGGGCTAGCGGCGGTTTGGCCCAGTACTTC
-	17	TRBV9	TRBJ2-3	TRBD2	CASSVDRGGAWGDTQYF	TGTGCCAGCAGCGTAGATCGCGGGGGGGCTTGGGGAGATACGCAGTATTTT
few	16	TRBV7-9	TRBJ2-3	TRBD2	CASSLGTSGWPDTQYF	TGTGCCAGCAGCTTAGGGACTAGCGGCTGGCCAGATACGCAGTATTTT
-	14	TRBV6-6	TRBJ1-3	-	CASSLRSSGNTIYF	TGTGCCAGCAGTTTGCGAAGCTCTGGAAACACCATATATTTT
-	15	TRBV15	TRBJ2-1	-	CATSRKTGRYNEQFF	TGTGCCACCAGCAGAAAGACAGGACGCTACAATGAGCAGTTCTTC
-	15	TRBV5-6	TRBJ1-2	-	CASSYRATGSYGYTF	TGTGCCAGCAGCTACCGGGCGACGGGTAGCTATGGCTACACCTTC
-	15	TRBV5-1	TRBJ1-5	-	CASSLGTMGNQPQHF	TGCGCCAGCAGCTTGGGGACAATGGGTAATCAGCCCCAGCATTTT
-	13	TRBV29-1	TRBJ1-2	-	CSVGMQGIRGYTF	TGCAGCGTTGGTATGCAGGGGATAAGGGGCTACACCTTC
medium-sized	13	TRBV14	TRBJ1-2	-	CASSQAGVHGYTF	TGTGCCAGCAGCCAAGCAGGGGTGCATGGCTACACCTTC
-	16	TRBV5-4	TRBJ2-1	-	CASSLEAQEPYNEQFF	TGTGCCAGCAGCTTGGAAGCGCAGGAACCTTACAATGAGCAGTTCTTC
few	14	TRBV11-3	TRBJ1-1	-	CASSFGQLNTEAFF	TGTGCCAGCAGCTTCGGACAACTGAACACTGAAGCTTTCTTT
-	15	TRBV7-2	TRBJ2-5	-	CASSSGNSLGETQYF	TGTGCCAGCAGCTCGGGAAATAGCTTGGGCGAGACCCAGTACTTC
-	15	TRBV27	TRBJ2-7	TRBD1	CASSFGTGTVGEQYF	TGTGCCAGCAGTTTCGGGACAGGGACGGTGGGCGAGCAGTACTTC
-	14	TRBV11-2	TRBJ1-2	TRBD1	CASSFGQGNYGYTF	TGTGCCAGCAGCTTCGGACAGGGCAACTATGGCTACACCTTC
-	11	TRBV6-1	TRBJ1-2	-	CASSYHYGYTF	TGTGCCAGCAGTTACCACTATGGCTACACCTTC
few	16	TRBV7-2	TRBJ2-7	-	CASSLARQNRHYEQYF	TGTGCCAGCAGCTTAGCCAGACAGAACCGTCACTACGAGCAGTACTTC
-	13	TRBV29-1	TRBJ2-1	-	CSVEDGAQVWGFF	TGCAGCGTTGAGGATGGAGCCCAGGTCTGGGGGTTCTTC
-	16	TRBV19	TRBJ2-5	TRBD1	CASSAGEAGGSETQYF	TGTGCCAGTAGTGCCGGCGAGGCAGGGGGCTCAGAGACCCAGTACTTC
-	14	TRBV30	TRBJ2-2	-	CAWSGPIDTGELFF	TGTGCCTGGAGTGGTCCTATCGACACCGGGGAGCTGTTTTTT
-	16	TRBV5-4	TRBJ2-5	TRBD1	CASSFDRANRKETQYF	TGTGCCAGCAGCTTTGACAGGGCTAATAGGAAAGAGACCCAGTACTTC
-	13	TRBV5-1	TRBJ2-5	-	CASRPDVQETQYF	TGCGCCAGCAGACCCGATGTTCAAGAGACCCAGTACTTC
-	17	TRBV21-1	TRBJ2-5	-	CASKRWGPTDAQETQYF	TGTGCCAGCAAACGCTGGGGGCCTACCGATGCCCAAGAGACCCAGTACTTC
-	15	TRBV6-5	TRBJ2-7	-	CASSYSHQARIEQYF	TGTGCCAGCAGTTACTCTCATCAGGCCAGGATCGAGCAGTACTTC
-	12	TRBV7-7	TRBJ1-6	-	CASSPPNTPLHF	TGTGCCAGCAGCCCGCCCAACACACCCCTCCACTTT
-	14	TRBV7-8	TRBJ1-1	-	CASSLAEVNTEAFF	TGTGCCAGCAGCTTAGCTGAGGTGAACACTGAAGCTTTCTTT
-	17	TRBV19	TRBJ2-2	TRBD1	CASTLHGTGKNTGELFF	TGTGCCAGTACCCTTCACGGGACAGGGAAGAACACCGGGGAGCTGTTTTTT
-	14	TRBV19	TRBJ1-2	TRBD1	CASSMGQVGYGYTF	TGTGCCAGTAGTATGGGACAGGTCGGGTATGGCTACACCTTC
-	15	TRBV6-5	TRBJ2-1	TRBD1	CASSYDRAVQKEQFF	TGTGCCAGCAGTTACGACAGGGCGGTCCAAAAGGAGCAGTTCTTC
-	14	TRBV6-6	TRBJ1-1	TRBD1	CASIPGQATPRAFF	TGTGCCAGCATTCCGGGACAGGCCACCCCGCGAGCTTTCTTT
-	16	TRBV14	TRBJ2-2	-	CASSPFRDSGAGELFF	TGTGCCAGCAGCCCATTCCGGGACTCGGGAGCCGGGGAGCTGTTTTTT
-	15	TRBV5-1	TRBJ1-1	-	CASSGDTIGITEAFF	TGCGCCAGCAGTGGGGACACCATCGGCATCACTGAAGCTTTCTTT
-	13	TRBV5-1	TRBJ1-1	-	CASSTQGNTEAFF	TGCGCCAGCAGCACCCAGGGGAACACTGAAGCTTTCTTT
-	13	TRBV28	TRBJ1-1	-	CASSLTGNTEAFF	TGTGCCAGCAGTTTAACAGGGAACACTGAAGCTTTCTTT
-	16	TRBV10-2	TRBJ1-1	TRBD1	CASSESFGQGGTEAFF	TGCGCCAGCAGTGAGTCCTTCGGACAGGGGGGAACTGAAGCTTTCTTT
few	15	TRBV9	TRBJ2-1	-	CASSVGGRGLNEQFF	TGTGCCAGCAGCGTTGGTGGAAGGGGTCTGAATGAGCAGTTCTTC
few	14	TRBV2	TRBJ1-2	-	CASIAASGALGYTF	TGTGCCAGCATCGCGGCGTCGGGGGCTCTTGGCTACACCTTC
-	15	TRBV5-1	TRBJ2-3	TRBD1	CASSLVGDRGDTQYF	TGCGCCAGCAGCTTGGTGGGGGACAGGGGAGATACGCAGTATTTT
-	13	TRBV12-5	TRBJ2-1	-	CASGLVFRNEQFF	TGTGCTAGTGGTTTGGTATTCCGGAACGAGCAGTTCTTC
-	15	TRBV27	TRBJ1-5	TRBD1	CASSPGTGGNQPQHF	TGTGCCAGCAGTCCGGGGACAGGGGGTAATCAGCCCCAGCATTTT
-	14	TRBV28	TRBJ1-1	-	CASSIRGERTEAFF	TGTGCCAGCAGTATTCGGGGGGAGAGGACTGAAGCTTTCTTT